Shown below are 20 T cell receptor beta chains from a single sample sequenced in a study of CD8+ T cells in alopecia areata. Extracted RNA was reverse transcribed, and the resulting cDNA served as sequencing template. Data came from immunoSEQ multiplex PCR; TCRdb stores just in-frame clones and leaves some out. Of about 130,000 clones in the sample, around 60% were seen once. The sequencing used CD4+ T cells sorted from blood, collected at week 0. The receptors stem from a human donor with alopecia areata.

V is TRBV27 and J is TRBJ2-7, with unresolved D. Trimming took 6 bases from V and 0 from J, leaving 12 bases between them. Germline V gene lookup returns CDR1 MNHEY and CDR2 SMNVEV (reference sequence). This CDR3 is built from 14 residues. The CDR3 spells CASRPTVSSYEQYF. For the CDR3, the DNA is TGTGCCAGCAGGCCCACGGTAAGCTCCTACGAGCAGTACTTC.

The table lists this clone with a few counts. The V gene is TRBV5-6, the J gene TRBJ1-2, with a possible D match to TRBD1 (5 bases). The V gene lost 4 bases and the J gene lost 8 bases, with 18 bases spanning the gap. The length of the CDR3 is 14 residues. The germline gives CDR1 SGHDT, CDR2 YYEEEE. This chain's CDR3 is CASSPRGPGKGYTF. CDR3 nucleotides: TGTGCCAGCAGCCCGAGAGGACCAGGGAAAGGCTACACCTTC.

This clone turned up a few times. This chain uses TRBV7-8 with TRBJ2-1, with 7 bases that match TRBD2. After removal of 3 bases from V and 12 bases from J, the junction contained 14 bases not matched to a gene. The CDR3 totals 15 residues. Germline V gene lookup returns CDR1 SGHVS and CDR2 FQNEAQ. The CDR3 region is CASSFSGSSPGGQFF. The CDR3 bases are TGTGCCAGCAGCTTTAGCGGGTCCTCCCCGGGTGGGCAGTTCTTC.

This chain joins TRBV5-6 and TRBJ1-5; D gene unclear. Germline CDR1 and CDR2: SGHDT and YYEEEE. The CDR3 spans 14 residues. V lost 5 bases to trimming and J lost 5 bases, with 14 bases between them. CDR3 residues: CASRSFLEDQPQHF. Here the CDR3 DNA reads TGTGCCAGCAGGTCCTTCTTGGAAGATCAGCCCCAGCATTTT.

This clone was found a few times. CDR3 residues: CASSVTGTDNSPLHF. The CDR3 DNA sequence: TGTGCCAGCAGCGTTACAGGGACGGATAATTCACCCCTCCACTTT. V is TRBV9 and J is TRBJ1-6; D possibly corresponds to TRBD1 (6 bases). This CDR3 region has 15 residues. The V end was cut by 2 bases, the J end by 5 bases, with 11 bases between. Germline V gene sequence: CDR1 SGDLS, CDR2 YYNGEE.

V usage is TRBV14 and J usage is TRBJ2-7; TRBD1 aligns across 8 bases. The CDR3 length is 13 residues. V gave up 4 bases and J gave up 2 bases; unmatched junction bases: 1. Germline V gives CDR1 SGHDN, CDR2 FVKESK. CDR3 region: CASSRQGPYEQYF. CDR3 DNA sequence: TGTGCCAGCAGCCGACAGGGGCCCTACGAGCAGTACTTC.

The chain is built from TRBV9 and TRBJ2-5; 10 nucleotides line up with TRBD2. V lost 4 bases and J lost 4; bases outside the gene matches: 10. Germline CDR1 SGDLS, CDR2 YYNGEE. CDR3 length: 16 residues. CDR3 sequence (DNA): TGTGCCAGCAGCCCTGGAGCGGGGGGGCCGGGAGAGACCCAGTACTTC. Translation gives CASSPGAGGPGETQYF. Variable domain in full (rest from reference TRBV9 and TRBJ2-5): DSGVTQTPKHLITATGQRVTLRCSPRSGDLSVYWYQQSLDQGLQFLIQYYNGEERAKGNILERFSAQQFPDLHSELNLSSLELGDSALYFCASSPGAGGPGETQYFGPGTRLLVL.

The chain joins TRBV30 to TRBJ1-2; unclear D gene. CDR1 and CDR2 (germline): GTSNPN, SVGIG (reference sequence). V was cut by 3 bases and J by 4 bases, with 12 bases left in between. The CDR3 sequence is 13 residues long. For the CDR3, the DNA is TGTGCCTGGAGATCAGGACTCCCCTATGGCTACACCTTC. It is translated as CAWRSGLPYGYTF.

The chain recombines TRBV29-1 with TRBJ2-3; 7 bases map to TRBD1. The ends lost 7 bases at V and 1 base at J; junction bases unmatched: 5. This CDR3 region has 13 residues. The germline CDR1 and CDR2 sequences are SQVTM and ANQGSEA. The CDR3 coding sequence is TGCAGCGCGCACAGGGGTGGCACAGATACGCAGTATTTT. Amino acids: CSAHRGGTDTQYF.

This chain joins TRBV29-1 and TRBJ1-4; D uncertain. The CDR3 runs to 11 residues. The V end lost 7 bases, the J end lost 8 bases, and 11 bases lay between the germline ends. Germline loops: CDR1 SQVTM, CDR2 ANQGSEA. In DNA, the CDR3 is TGCAGCGCATCAACACAGGAAAAACTGTTTTTT. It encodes CSASTQEKLFF.

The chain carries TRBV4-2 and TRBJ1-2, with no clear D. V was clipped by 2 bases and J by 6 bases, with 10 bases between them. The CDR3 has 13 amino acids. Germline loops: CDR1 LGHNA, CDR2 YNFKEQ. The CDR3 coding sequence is TGTGCCAGCAGCCAATTTGGTGGTAATGGCTACACCTTC. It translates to CASSQFGGNGYTF.

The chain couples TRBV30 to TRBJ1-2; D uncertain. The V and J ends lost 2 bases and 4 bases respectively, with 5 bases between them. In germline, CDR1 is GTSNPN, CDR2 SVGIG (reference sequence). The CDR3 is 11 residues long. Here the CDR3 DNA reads TGTGCCTGGAGTAACGGCTATGGCTACACCTTC. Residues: CAWSNGYGYTF.

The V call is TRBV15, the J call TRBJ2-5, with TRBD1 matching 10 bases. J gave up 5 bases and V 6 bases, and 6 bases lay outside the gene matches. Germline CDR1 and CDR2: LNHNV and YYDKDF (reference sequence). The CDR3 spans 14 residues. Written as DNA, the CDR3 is TGTGCCACCAGAAGACAGGGGGCCGGGGAGACCCAGTACTTC. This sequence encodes CATRRQGAGETQYF.

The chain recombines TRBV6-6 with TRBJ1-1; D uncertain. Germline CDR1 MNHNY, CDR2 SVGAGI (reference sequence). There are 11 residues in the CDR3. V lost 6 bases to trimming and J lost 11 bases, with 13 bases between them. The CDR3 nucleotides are TGTGCCAGCAGCTCAATTAGGGTGGCTTTCTTT. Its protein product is CASSSIRVAFF.

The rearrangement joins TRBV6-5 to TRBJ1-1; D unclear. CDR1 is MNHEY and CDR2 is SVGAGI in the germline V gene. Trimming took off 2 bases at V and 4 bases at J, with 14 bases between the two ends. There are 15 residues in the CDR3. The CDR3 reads CASSYRVTVGTEAFF. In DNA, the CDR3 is TGTGCCAGCAGTTACCGGGTTACTGTGGGCACTGAAGCTTTCTTT.

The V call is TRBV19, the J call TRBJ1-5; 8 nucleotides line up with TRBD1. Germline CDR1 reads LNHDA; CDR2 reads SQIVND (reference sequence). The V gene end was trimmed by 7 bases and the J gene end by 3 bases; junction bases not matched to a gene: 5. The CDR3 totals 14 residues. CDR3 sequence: CASTTTGANQPQHF. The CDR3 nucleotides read TGTGCCAGTACCACGACAGGGGCCAATCAGCCCCAGCATTTT.

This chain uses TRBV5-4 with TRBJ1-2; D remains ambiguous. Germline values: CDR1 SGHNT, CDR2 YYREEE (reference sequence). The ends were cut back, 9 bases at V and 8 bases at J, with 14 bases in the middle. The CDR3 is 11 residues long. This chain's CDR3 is CATGEIGGYTF. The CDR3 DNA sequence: TGTGCCACTGGAGAGATTGGCGGCTACACCTTC.

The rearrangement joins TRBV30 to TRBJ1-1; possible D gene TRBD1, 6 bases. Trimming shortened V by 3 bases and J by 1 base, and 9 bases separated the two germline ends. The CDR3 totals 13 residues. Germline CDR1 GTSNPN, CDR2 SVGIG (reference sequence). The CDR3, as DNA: TGTGCCTGGAGCAGGGGAGAGAACACTGAAGCTTTCTTT. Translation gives CAWSRGENTEAFF. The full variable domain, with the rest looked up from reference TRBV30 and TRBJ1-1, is SQTIHQWPATLVQPVGSPLSLECTVEGTSNPNLYWYRQAAGRGLQLLFYSVGIGQISSEVPQNLSASRPQDRQFILSSKKLLLSDSGFYLCAWSRGENTEAFFGQGTRLTVV.

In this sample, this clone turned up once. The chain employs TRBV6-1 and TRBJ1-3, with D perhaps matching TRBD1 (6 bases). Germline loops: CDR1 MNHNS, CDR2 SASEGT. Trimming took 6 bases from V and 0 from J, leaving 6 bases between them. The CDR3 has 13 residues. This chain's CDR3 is CASRQGSGNTIYF. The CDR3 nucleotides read TGTGCCAGCAGACAGGGCTCTGGAAACACCATATATTTT.

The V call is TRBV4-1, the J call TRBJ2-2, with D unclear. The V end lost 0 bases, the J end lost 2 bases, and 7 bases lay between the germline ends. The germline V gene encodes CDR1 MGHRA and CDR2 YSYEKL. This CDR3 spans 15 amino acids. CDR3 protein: CASSQEGYNTGELFF. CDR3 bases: TGCGCCAGCAGCCAAGAGGGTTACAACACCGGGGAGCTGTTTTTT.